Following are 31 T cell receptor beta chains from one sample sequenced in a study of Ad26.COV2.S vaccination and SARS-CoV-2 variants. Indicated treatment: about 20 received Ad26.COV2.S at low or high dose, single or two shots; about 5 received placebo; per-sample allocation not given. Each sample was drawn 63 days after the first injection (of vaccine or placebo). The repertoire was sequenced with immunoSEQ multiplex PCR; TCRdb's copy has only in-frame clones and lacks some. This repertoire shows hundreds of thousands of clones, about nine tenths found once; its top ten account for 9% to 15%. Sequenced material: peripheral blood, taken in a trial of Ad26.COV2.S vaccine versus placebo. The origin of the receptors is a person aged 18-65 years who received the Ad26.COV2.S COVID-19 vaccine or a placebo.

CDR3 in amino acids: CASGPSSTDTQYF. In DNA form, the CDR3 reads TGTGCTAGTGGGCCTTCATCCACAGATACGCAGTATTTT. The chain has TRBV12-5 and TRBJ2-3; D unresolved. This CDR3 is 13 amino acids long. Germline CDR1 is LGHNT and CDR2 is FRNRAP. V was clipped by 6 bases and J by 2 bases, with 9 bases between them.

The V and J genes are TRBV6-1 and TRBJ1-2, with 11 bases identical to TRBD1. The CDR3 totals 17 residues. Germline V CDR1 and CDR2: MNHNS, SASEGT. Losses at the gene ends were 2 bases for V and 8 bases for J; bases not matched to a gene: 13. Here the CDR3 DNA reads TGTGCCAGCAGTGAAAGCCGGGACAGGGGGTGGGCGAGCGGCTACACCTTC. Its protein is CASSESRDRGWASGYTF.

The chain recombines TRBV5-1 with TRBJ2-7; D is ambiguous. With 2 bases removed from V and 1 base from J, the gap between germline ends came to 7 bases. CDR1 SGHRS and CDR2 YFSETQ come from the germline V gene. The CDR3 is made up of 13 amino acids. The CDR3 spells CASSFRISYEQYF. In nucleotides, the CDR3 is TGCGCCAGCAGCTTCCGGATTTCCTACGAGCAGTACTTC.

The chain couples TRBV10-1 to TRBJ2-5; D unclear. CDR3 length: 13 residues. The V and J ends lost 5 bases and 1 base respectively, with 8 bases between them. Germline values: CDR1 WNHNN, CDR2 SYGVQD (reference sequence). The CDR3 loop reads CASSTTGQETQYF. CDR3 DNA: TGCGCCAGCAGTACTACGGGCCAAGAGACCCAGTACTTC.

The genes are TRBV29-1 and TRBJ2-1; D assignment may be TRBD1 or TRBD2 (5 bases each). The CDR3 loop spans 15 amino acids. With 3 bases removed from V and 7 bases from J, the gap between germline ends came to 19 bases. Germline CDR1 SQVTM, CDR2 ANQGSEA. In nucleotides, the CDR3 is TGCAGCGTTGATAAACTTTTGGGACCCCGTAATGAGCAGTTCTTC. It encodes CSVDKLLGPRNEQFF.

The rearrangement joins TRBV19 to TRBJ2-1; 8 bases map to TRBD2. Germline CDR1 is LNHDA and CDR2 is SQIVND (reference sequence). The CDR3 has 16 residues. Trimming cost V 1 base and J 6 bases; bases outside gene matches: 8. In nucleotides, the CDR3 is TGTGCCAGTAGTATAGTGGGCGGGAGGTGGATCAATGAGCAGTTCTTC. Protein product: CASSIVGGRWINEQFF.

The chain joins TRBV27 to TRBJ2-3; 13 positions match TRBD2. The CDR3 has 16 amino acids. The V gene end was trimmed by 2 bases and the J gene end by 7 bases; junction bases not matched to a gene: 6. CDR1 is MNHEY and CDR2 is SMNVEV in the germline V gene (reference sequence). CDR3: CASSLRTSGSFNTQYF. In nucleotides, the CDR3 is TGTGCCAGCAGTTTACGGACTAGCGGGAGTTTTAATACGCAGTATTTT.

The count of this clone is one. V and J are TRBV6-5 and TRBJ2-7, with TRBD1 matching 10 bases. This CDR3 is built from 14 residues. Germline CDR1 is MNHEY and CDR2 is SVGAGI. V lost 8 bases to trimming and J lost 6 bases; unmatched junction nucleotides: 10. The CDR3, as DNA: TGTGCCAGCCGGACAGGGGGGCGCGGTAGCGAGCAGTACTTC. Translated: CASRTGGRGSEQYF.

Here the CDR3 DNA reads TGTGCCAGCAGCTCGAATTTTTTTGGGACTAGCGGCTATAATGAGCAGTTCTTC. Its protein product is CASSSNFFGTSGYNEQFF. This chain joins TRBV5-6 and TRBJ2-1; 11 bases align to TRBD2. The CDR3 loop spans 18 amino acids. Germline CDR1 reads SGHDT; CDR2 reads YYEEEE. V shed 3 bases and J 7 bases; nucleotides not matched to a gene: 15.

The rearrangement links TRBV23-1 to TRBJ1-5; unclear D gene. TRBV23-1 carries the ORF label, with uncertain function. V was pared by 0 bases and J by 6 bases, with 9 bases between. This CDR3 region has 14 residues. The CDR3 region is CASSQSGLGQPQHF. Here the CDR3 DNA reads TGCGCCAGCAGTCAATCAGGTCTCGGTCAGCCCCAGCATTTT.

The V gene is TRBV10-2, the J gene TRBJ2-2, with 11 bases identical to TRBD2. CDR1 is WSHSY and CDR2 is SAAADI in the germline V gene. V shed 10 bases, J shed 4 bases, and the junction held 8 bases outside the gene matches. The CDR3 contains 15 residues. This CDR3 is CATPGTSGITGELFF. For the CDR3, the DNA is TGCGCCACCCCCGGGACTAGCGGAATCACCGGGGAGCTGTTTTTT.

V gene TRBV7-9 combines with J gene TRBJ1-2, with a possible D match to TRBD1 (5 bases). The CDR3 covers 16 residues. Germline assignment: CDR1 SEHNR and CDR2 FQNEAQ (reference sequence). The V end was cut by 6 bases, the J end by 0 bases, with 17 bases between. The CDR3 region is CASSSGGTLANYGYTF. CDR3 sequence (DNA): TGTGCCAGCAGTAGTGGAGGGACCTTAGCTAACTATGGCTACACCTTC.

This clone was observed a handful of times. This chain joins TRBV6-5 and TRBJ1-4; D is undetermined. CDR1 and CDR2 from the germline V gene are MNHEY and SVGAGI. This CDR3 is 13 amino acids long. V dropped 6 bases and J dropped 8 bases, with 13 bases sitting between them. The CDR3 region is CASSLADREKLFF. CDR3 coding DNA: TGTGCCAGCAGCTTAGCGGACCGGGAAAAACTGTTTTTT.

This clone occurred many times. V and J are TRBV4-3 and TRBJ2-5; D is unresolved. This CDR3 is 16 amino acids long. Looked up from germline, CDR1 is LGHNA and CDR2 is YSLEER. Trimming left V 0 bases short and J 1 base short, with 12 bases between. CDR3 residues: CASSQEWQSTQETQYF. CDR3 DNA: TGCGCCAGCAGCCAAGAGTGGCAGTCTACCCAAGAGACCCAGTACTTC.

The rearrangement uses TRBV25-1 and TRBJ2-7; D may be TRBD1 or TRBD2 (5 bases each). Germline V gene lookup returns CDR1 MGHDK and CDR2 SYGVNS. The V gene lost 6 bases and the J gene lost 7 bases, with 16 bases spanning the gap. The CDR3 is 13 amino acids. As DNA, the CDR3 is TGTGCCAGCAGGGTCCGGGACGGCGGAGAGCAGTACTTC. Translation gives CASRVRDGGEQYF.

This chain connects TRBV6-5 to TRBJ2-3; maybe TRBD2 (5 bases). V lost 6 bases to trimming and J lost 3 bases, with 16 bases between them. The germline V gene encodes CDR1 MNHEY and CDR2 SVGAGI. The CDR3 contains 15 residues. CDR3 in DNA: TGTGCCAGCAGCCTCGAGGGTAGGCTAACAGATACGCAGTATTTT. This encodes CASSLEGRLTDTQYF.

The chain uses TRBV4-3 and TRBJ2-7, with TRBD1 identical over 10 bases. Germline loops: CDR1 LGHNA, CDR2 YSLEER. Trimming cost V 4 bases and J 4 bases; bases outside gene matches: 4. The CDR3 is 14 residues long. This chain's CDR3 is CASSPGTGAYEQYF. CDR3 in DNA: TGCGCCAGCAGCCCCGGGACAGGGGCTTACGAGCAGTACTTC.

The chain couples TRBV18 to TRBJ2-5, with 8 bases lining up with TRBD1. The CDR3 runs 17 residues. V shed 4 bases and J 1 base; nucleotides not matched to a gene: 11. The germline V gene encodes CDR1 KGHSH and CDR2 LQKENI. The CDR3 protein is CASSRERTGRAQETQYF. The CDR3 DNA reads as TGTGCCAGCTCACGGGAAAGGACAGGGCGGGCCCAAGAGACCCAGTACTTC.

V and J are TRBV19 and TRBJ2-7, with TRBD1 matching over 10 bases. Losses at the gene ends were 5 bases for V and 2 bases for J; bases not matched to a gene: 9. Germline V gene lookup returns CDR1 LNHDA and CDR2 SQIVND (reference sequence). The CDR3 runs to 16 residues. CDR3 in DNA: TGTGCCAGTAGTGCCAGACAGGGGGCGAGAACCTACGAGCAGTACTTC. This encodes CASSARQGARTYEQYF.

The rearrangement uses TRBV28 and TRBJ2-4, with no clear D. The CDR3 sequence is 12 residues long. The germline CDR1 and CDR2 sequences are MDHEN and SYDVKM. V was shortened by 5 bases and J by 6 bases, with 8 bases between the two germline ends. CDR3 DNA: TGTGCCAGCAGTCCCGTTATAAACATTCAGTACTTC. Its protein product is CASSPVINIQYF.

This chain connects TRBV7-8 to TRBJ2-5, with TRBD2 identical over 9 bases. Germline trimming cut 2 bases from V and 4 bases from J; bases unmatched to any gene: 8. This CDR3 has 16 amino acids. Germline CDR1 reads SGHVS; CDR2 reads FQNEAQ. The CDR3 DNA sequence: TGTGCCAGCAGCTTAAGGGTTAGCGGGAGAATAGAGACCCAGTACTTC. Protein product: CASSLRVSGRIETQYF.

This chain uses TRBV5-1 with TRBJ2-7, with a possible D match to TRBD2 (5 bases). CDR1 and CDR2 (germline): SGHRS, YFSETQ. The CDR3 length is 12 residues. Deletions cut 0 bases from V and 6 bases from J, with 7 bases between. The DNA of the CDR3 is TGCGCCAGCAGCTTGGTTCGGGGCGAGCAGTACTTC. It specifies CASSLVRGEQYF.

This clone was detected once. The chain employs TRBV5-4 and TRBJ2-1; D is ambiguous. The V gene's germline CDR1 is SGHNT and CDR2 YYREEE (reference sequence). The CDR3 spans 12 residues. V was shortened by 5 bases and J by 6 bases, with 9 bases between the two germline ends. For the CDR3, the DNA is TGTGCCAGCAGAATCGGCGGCAATGAGCAGTTCTTC. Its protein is CASRIGGNEQFF.

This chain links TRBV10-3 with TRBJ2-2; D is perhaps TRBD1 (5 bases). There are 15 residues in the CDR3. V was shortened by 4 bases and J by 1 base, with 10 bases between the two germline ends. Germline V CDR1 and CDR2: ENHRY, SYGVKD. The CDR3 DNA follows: TGTGCCATCAGTGTACCCAGGGAGAACACCGGGGAGCTGTTTTTT. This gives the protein CAISVPRENTGELFF.

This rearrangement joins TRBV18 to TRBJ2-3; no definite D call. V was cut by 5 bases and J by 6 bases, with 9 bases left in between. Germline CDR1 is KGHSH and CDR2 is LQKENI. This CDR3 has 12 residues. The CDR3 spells CASSTIEDTQYF. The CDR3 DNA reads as TGTGCCAGCTCAACGATCGAGGATACGCAGTATTTT.

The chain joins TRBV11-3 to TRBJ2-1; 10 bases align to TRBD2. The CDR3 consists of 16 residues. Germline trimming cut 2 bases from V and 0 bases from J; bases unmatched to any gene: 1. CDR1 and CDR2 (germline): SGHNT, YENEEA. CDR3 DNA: TGTGCCAGCAGCTTACGGACTAGCGGCTCCTACAATGAGCAGTTCTTC. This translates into CASSLRTSGSYNEQFF. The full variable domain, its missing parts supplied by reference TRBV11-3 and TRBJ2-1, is EAGVVQSPRYKIIEKKQPVAFWCNPISGHNTLYWYLQNLGQGPELLIRYENEEAVDDSQLPKDRFSAERLKGVDSTLKIQPAELGDSAVYLCASSLRTSGSYNEQFFGPGTRLTVL.

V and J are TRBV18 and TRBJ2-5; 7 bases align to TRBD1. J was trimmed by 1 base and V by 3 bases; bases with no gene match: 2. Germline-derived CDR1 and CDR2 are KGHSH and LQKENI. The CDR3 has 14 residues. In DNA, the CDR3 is TGTGCCAGCTCACCGTCAGGGGGCCAAGAGACCCAGTACTTC. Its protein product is CASSPSGGQETQYF.

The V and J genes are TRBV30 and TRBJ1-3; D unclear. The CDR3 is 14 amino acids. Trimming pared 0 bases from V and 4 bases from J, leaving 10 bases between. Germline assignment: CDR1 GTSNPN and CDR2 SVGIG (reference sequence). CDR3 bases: TGTGCCTGGAGTGTACAAAGGGTCGGAAACACCATATATTTT. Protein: CAWSVQRVGNTIYF.

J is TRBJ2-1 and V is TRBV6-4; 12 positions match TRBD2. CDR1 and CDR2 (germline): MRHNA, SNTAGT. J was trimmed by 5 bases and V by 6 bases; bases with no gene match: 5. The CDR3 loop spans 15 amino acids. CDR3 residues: CASRRLAGDNNEQFF. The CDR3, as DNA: TGTGCCAGCAGAAGACTAGCGGGAGATAACAATGAGCAGTTCTTC.

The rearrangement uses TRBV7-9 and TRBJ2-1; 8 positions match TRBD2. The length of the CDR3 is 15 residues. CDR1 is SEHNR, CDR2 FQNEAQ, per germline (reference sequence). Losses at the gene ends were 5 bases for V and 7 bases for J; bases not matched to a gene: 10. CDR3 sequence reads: CASSSSGTSRNEQFF. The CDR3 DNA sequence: TGTGCCAGCAGCAGCTCCGGGACTAGTAGGAATGAGCAGTTCTTC.

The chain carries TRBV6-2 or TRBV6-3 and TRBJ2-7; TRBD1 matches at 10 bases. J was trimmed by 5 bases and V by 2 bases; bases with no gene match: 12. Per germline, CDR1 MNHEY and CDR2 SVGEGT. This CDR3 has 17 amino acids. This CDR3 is CASSYEPGQGFRDEQYF. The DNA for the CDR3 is TGTGCCAGCAGTTACGAACCGGGACAGGGGTTTAGGGACGAGCAGTACTTC.